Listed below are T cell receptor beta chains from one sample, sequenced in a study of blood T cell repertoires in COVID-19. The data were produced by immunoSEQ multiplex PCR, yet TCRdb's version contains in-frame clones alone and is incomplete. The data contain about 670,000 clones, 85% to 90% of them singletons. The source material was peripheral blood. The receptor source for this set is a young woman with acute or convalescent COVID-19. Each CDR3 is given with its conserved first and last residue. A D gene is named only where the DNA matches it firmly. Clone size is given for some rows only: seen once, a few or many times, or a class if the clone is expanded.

CASTPGTSGLEQYF TGCGCCAGCACCCCAGGGACTAGCGGGTTGGAGCAGTACTTC NA TRBV5-1 TRBD2 TRBJ2-7
CATSSPLPGGDTEAFF TGTGCCACCAGCAGTCCCCTCCCGGGGGGGGACACTGAAGCTTTCTTT few TRBV15 NA TRBJ1-1
CASSGQPDTTEKLFF TGTGCCAGCAGTGGACAGCCCGACACTACTGAAAAACTGTTTTTT NA TRBV6-2/TRBV6-3 NA TRBJ1-4
CSASSGTSSTDTQYF TGCAGTGCTAGTTCCGGGACTTCTAGCACAGATACGCAGTATTTT NA TRBV20-1 NA TRBJ2-3
CASSEGQGEGNTIYF TGTGCCAGCAGTGAAGGACAGGGCGAAGGAAACACCATATATTTT NA TRBV6-1 TRBD1 TRBJ1-3
CASSLGAGPRFGNTIYF TGTGCCAGCAGCTTAGGAGCAGGGCCGAGGTTTGGAAACACCATATATTTT NA TRBV7-9 NA TRBJ1-3
CSVEIPGQGGYGYTF TGCAGCGTTGAAATCCCCGGACAGGGGGGCTATGGCTACACCTTC NA TRBV29-1 TRBD1 TRBJ1-2
CASSPRRGTEAFF TGTGCCAGCTCACCTCGGAGGGGAACTGAAGCTTTCTTT NA TRBV18 NA TRBJ1-1
CASSFGTGSYEQYF TGCGCCAGCAGCTTTGGGACAGGGTCCTACGAGCAGTACTTC NA TRBV5-1 TRBD1 TRBJ2-7
CASGGTNYNEQFF TGTGCCAGCGGTGGGACTAACTACAATGAGCAGTTCTTC NA TRBV9 TRBD2 TRBJ2-1
CSASTGTFSYEQYF TGCAGTGCGAGTACCGGGACTTTCTCCTACGAGCAGTACTTC NA TRBV20-1 NA TRBJ2-7
CASSLGYNYGYTF TGTGCCAGCAGTTTAGGTTATAACTATGGCTACACCTTC NA TRBV12-3/TRBV12-4 NA TRBJ1-2
CASSFGGEGYTF TGTGCCAGCAGCTTTGGAGGGGAGGGCTACACCTTC NA TRBV7-9 NA TRBJ1-2
CASSLTRTGYQPQHF TGTGCCAGCAGTCTGACTCGGACAGGGTATCAGCCCCAGCATTTT few TRBV27 TRBD1 TRBJ1-5
CASRLGQSSYEQYF TGTGCCAGCAGACTGGGACAGTCGTCCTACGAGCAGTACTTC NA TRBV2 TRBD1 TRBJ2-7
CAWSVLGRGYMNTEAFF TGTGCCTGGAGTGTACTAGGCAGGGGATACATGAACACTGAAGCTTTCTTT NA TRBV30 NA TRBJ1-1
CATSDLDTSYTF TGTGCCACCAGTGATTTAGACACCAGCTACACCTTC NA TRBV24-1 NA TRBJ1-2
CASREIRGQNTEAFF TGTGCCAGCAGGGAGATTAGGGGACAGAACACTGAAGCTTTCTTT NA TRBV2 NA TRBJ1-1
CASSPWTGMYNTEAFF TGTGCCAGCAGCCCGTGGACAGGGATGTACAACACTGAAGCTTTCTTT NA TRBV9 TRBD1 TRBJ1-1
CASNGQSMNTEAFF TGTGCCAGCAATGGACAGAGCATGAACACTGAAGCTTTCTTT NA TRBV6-6 NA TRBJ1-1
CASSSDRGGNEQFF TGTGCCAGCAGTTCCGACAGGGGCGGCAATGAGCAGTTCTTC NA TRBV11-2 TRBD1 TRBJ2-1
CASSLTGTYEQYF TGTGCCAGCAGTTTAACGGGGACCTACGAGCAGTACTTC NA TRBV12-3/TRBV12-4 NA TRBJ2-7
CASSAGANRVYGYTF TGTGCCAGCAGCGCTGGAGCGAACAGGGTCTATGGCTACACCTTC few TRBV5-4 NA TRBJ1-2
CAFSRGTDTQYF TGTGCCTTTTCCAGGGGAACAGATACGCAGTATTTT NA TRBV30 NA TRBJ2-3
CASSSQGLVHTGELFF TGTGCCAGCAGCTCACAAGGACTAGTACACACCGGGGAGCTGTTTTTT few TRBV7-2 TRBD2 TRBJ2-2
CASSSEEVVTYNEQFF TGTGCCAGCAGCTCGGAGGAGGTGGTTACTTACAATGAGCAGTTCTTC NA TRBV5-6 NA TRBJ2-1
CASSLGDRGLPDTQYF TGTGCCAGCAGCTTGGGGGACAGGGGGCTACCAGATACGCAGTATTTT NA TRBV5-4 TRBD1 TRBJ2-3
CASTGQGSFTEAFF TGCGCCAGCACGGGACAGGGATCGTTCACTGAAGCTTTCTTT NA TRBV5-1 TRBD1 TRBJ1-1
CASSWAQETQYF TGTGCCAGCAGCTGGGCCCAAGAGACCCAGTACTTC NA TRBV5-5 NA TRBJ2-5
CASSLGQGSSYEQYF TGTGCCAGCAGCTTAGGACAGGGGAGCTCCTACGAGCAGTACTTC NA TRBV7-9 TRBD1 TRBJ2-7
CASSLDPRPSTDTQYF TGTGCCAGCAGCTTAGACCCGCGCCCGAGCACAGATACGCAGTATTTT NA TRBV11-1 NA TRBJ2-3
CASSSLPGKVHEKLFF TGTGCCAGCAGTTCCCTGCCCGGGAAGGTCCATGAAAAACTGTTTTTT NA TRBV28 NA TRBJ1-4
CSARLDGYTF TGCAGTGCTCGTCTAGATGGCTACACCTTC NA TRBV20-1 NA TRBJ1-2
CASSLARGLNTGELFF TGCGCCAGCAGCTTGGCGAGGGGACTGAACACCGGGGAGCTGTTTTTT NA TRBV5-1 NA TRBJ2-2
CASKEETQYF TGTGCCAGCAAGGAGGAGACCCAGTACTTC NA TRBV2 NA TRBJ2-5
CASSYSHRAQQAFF TGTGCCAGCAGTTACTCTCACAGGGCTCAACAAGCTTTCTTT NA TRBV6-5 NA TRBJ1-1
CASTTALLAGGRTDTQYF TGTGCCAGCACCACGGCCTTACTAGCGGGGGGGCGGACAGATACGCAGTATTTT NA TRBV21-1 NA TRBJ2-3
CASSQPGKGPYEQYF TGCGCCAGCAGCCAACCCGGGAAGGGTCCCTACGAGCAGTACTTC NA TRBV4-1 NA TRBJ2-7
CASSEGGGTDTQYF TGTGCCAGCAGTGAAGGGGGTGGCACAGATACGCAGTATTTT NA TRBV6-4 NA TRBJ2-3
CASSRDRDQPQHF TGTGCCAGCAGCCGGGACAGGGATCAGCCCCAGCATTTT NA TRBV6-5 TRBD1 TRBJ1-5
CATQGSAGNYGYTF TGTGCCACCCAGGGGAGCGCTGGAAACTATGGCTACACCTTC NA TRBV3-1/TRBV3-2 NA TRBJ1-2
CASSLAEGPGAKAFF TGTGCCAGCAGCTTGGCCGAGGGGCCGGGAGCGAAGGCTTTCTTT NA TRBV5-5 NA TRBJ1-1
CASSLARGKARGGYTF TGTGCCAGCAGCTTGGCCAGGGGGAAAGCTCGGGGTGGCTACACCTTC NA TRBV27 TRBD1 TRBJ1-2
CASSLRRETQYF TGTGCCAGCAGCCTCCGTCGTGAGACCCAGTACTTC NA TRBV5-4 NA TRBJ2-5
CASSPPAGRREKLFF TGTGCCAGCTCACCCCCAGCGGGGCGCCGCGAAAAACTGTTTTTT NA TRBV18 NA TRBJ1-4
CASSPKWASGNTIYF TGTGCCAGCAGCCCTAAGTGGGCCTCCGGAAACACCATATATTTT NA TRBV11-2 NA TRBJ1-3
CASSPPGNTIYF TGTGCCAGCAGCCCTCCTGGAAACACCATATATTTT NA TRBV12-3/TRBV12-4 NA TRBJ1-3
CASSHKAEKGQGAFYGYTF TGTGCCAGCAGCCATAAAGCGGAAAAGGGACAGGGGGCTTTCTATGGCTACACCTTC NA TRBV7-8 TRBD1 TRBJ1-2